The 30 T cell receptor beta chains in this list originate from one sample, sequenced in a study of shared clonotypes between healthy human individuals. Profiled with immunoSEQ multiplex PCR; TCRdb holds only in-frame clones, not every one. The sample gives about 980,000 clones, less than 85% of which show up once; over 1.3% is in the top ten. Sequencing used memory CD4+ T cells sorted from blood. Indicated subset: CD45RA-negative fraction. These receptors all come from a man in his late teens or twenties in good health.

The rearrangement uses TRBV7-9 and TRBJ1-2; D is perhaps TRBD1 (6 bases). V lost 3 bases and J lost 3, with 11 bases in between. Germline V CDR1 and CDR2: SEHNR, FQNEAQ (reference sequence). The CDR3 length is 14 residues. CDR3 loop: CASSLGHQDYGYTF. The CDR3 nucleotides read TGTGCCAGCAGCTTGGGACATCAGGACTATGGCTACACCTTC.

The chain uses TRBV7-8 and TRBJ1-2; D remains unclear. Germline V gives CDR1 SGHVS, CDR2 FQNEAQ. V was clipped by 5 bases and J by 4 bases, with 5 bases between them. The CDR3 covers 11 residues. The CDR3 loop is CASSSGYGYTF. The CDR3 DNA reads as TGTGCCAGCAGCAGCGGCTATGGCTACACCTTC.

The chain is built from TRBV18 and TRBJ2-3; 11 nucleotides agree with TRBD2. The V gene's germline CDR1 is KGHSH and CDR2 LQKENI. CDR3 length: 16 amino acids. Germline trimming cut 3 bases from V and 1 base from J; bases unmatched to any gene: 3. The CDR3: CASSPTSGSGTDTQYF. CDR3 sequence (DNA): TGTGCCAGCTCACCTACTAGCGGGAGTGGCACAGATACGCAGTATTTT.

In its sample, this clone was seen once. The chain carries TRBV19 and TRBJ2-1, with D possibly TRBD1 on 6 matching bases. V dropped 4 bases and J dropped 6 bases, with 10 bases sitting between them. CDR3 length: 13 amino acids. Germline V lookup: CDR1 LNHDA, CDR2 SQIVND (reference sequence). This chain's CDR3 is CASSNSRGNEQFF. The DNA for the CDR3 is TGTGCCAGTAGTAACAGCAGGGGCAATGAGCAGTTCTTC.

This clone showed up just a few times. CDR3 in DNA: TGTGCCAGCAGCGTCGACAGGGGAAGATATGGCTACACCTTC. Translation: CASSVDRGRYGYTF. The chain couples TRBV27 to TRBJ1-2; 8 positions agree with TRBD1. The CDR3 length is 14 residues. Germline CDR1 is MNHEY and CDR2 is SMNVEV (reference sequence). J lost 5 bases, V lost 6 bases, and 8 bases had no gene match.

The rearrangement uses TRBV28 and TRBJ2-2, with D unresolved. The CDR3 has 14 amino acids. From germline, CDR1 is MDHEN and CDR2 SYDVKM. Trimming stripped 6 bases from V and 1 base from J, with 9 bases between. CDR3 protein: CASRVRQNTGELFF. The CDR3 DNA reads as TGTGCCAGCAGGGTTAGACAGAACACCGGGGAGCTGTTTTTT.

The CDR3 protein is CASRGSGSPVGELFF. The CDR3 nucleotides read TGTGCCAGCAGGGGTAGCGGGAGCCCCGTAGGGGAGCTGTTTTTT. J is TRBJ2-2 and V is TRBV6-6; 9 nucleotides agree with TRBD2. Germline CDR1 MNHNY, CDR2 SVGAGI (reference sequence). The V and J ends lost 6 bases and 8 bases, in that order; junction bases with no gene match: 10. The CDR3 extends over 15 amino acids.

The V and J genes are TRBV5-8 and TRBJ2-5, with a possible D match to TRBD2 (6 bases). Germline-derived CDR1 and CDR2 are SGHTS and YDEGEE. The CDR3 is 15 amino acids. Between the trimmed V and J ends, which lost 6 bases and 0 bases, there was a span of 15 bases. The CDR3 DNA reads TGTGCCAGCATCCTACTAGCTGGGTACCAAGAGACCCAGTACTTC. It yields the protein CASILLAGYQETQYF.

This sequence joins TRBV25-1 and TRBJ2-3; D may correspond to TRBD1 or TRBD2 (5 bases each). Trimming took 4 bases from V and 0 from J, leaving 11 bases between them. The CDR3 is made up of 15 amino acids. The germline V gene has CDR1 MGHDK and CDR2 SYGVNS. This CDR3 reads CASSGGRGSTDTQYF. CDR3 bases: TGTGCCAGCAGTGGGGGACGTGGAAGCACAGATACGCAGTATTTT.

There are a few counts of this clone. This chain uses TRBV10-2 with TRBJ1-2, with TRBD1 identical over 9 bases. V lost 6 bases, J lost 6 bases, and 5 bases stayed unmatched. CDR3 length: 13 residues. Germline CDR1 WSHSY, CDR2 SAAADI. The CDR3 region has the DNA TGCGCCAGCAGGAGGGGACAGGGAGATGGCTACACCTTC. As protein: CASRRGQGDGYTF.

The chain combines TRBV18 with TRBJ1-5; D is unresolved. There are 14 residues in the CDR3. Germline lookup yields CDR1 KGHSH and CDR2 LQKENI. Trimming cost V 6 bases and J 3 bases, with 12 bases left between them. The CDR3 spells CASSPPNTNQPQHF. The CDR3 bases are TGTGCCAGCTCGCCGCCGAACACCAATCAGCCCCAGCATTTT. Drawing the rest from reference TRBV18 and TRBJ1-5, the complete variable domain is NAGVMQNPRHLVRRRGQEARLRCSPMKGHSHVYWYRQLPEEGLKFMVYLQKENIIDESGMPKERFSAEFPKEGPSILRIQQVVRGDSAAYFCASSPPNTNQPQHFGDGTRLSIL.

This clone showed up just once. CDR3 in DNA: TGTGCCAGCAGCTTGGGGGTAACCGGGGCCAACGTCCTGACTTTC. Amino acid sequence: CASSLGVTGANVLTF. The chain uses TRBV7-2 and TRBJ2-6; D may match TRBD1 or TRBD2 (5 bases each). This CDR3 is 15 amino acids long. Trimming left V 3 bases short and J 4 bases short, with 10 bases between. Germline-derived CDR1 and CDR2 are SGHTA and FQGNSA.

This sequence joins TRBV30 and TRBJ2-3, with a possible D match to TRBD2 (6 bases). The V gene's germline CDR1 is GTSNPN and CDR2 SVGIG (reference sequence). V was trimmed by 0 bases and J by 0 bases, leaving 13 bases between them. This CDR3 is built from 16 residues. The CDR3 here is CAWSVGSAGSTDTQYF. CDR3 DNA: TGTGCCTGGAGTGTAGGGTCGGCGGGGAGCACAGATACGCAGTATTTT.

The chain combines TRBV7-8 with TRBJ1-4; 7 bases map to TRBD1. Germline V gene lookup returns CDR1 SGHVS and CDR2 FQNEAQ. V lost 5 bases, J lost 8 bases, and 8 bases stayed unmatched. CDR3 size: 14 residues. CDR3 DNA: TGTGCCAGCAGCCGCAGACAGGGACAAGAAAAACTGTTTTTT. Its translation is CASSRRQGQEKLFF.

This chain joins TRBV30 and TRBJ1-1, with D possibly TRBD1 on 5 matching bases. With 7 bases removed from V and 0 bases from J, the gap between germline ends came to 15 bases. This CDR3 comprises 14 residues. Germline V lookup: CDR1 GTSNPN, CDR2 SVGIG (reference sequence). CDR3 sequence reads: CAYTGTGVNTEAFF. CDR3 nucleotides: TGTGCCTACACCGGGACCGGAGTGAACACTGAAGCTTTCTTT.

The CDR3 sequence: CASSLEGRLGTDTQYF. The CDR3 DNA follows: TGTGCCAGCAGCTTGGAAGGGCGATTGGGCACAGATACGCAGTATTTT. The V gene is TRBV5-8, the J gene TRBJ2-3, with D unclear. This CDR3 has 16 amino acids. Germline assignment: CDR1 SGHTS and CDR2 YDEGEE. Trimming left V 0 bases short and J 1 base short, with 12 bases between.

This clone has only a few counts. The chain has TRBV27 and TRBJ1-1; TRBD1 aligns across 9 bases. V trimming: 5 bases; J trimming: 1 base; junction bases outside the gene matches: 5. The germline gives CDR1 MNHEY, CDR2 SMNVEV (reference sequence). CDR3 length: 15 residues. The chain's CDR3 is CASSGHRGPNTEAFF. CDR3 in DNA: TGTGCCAGCAGTGGGCACAGGGGGCCGAACACTGAAGCTTTCTTT.

The genes are TRBV19 and TRBJ1-1; no firm D call. Germline V gives CDR1 LNHDA, CDR2 SQIVND (reference sequence). The CDR3 spans 14 residues. V was cut by 5 bases and J by 0 bases, with 10 bases left in between. In DNA form, the CDR3 reads TGTGCCAGTAGTTGGGCTTTCATGAACACTGAAGCTTTCTTT. The encoded protein is CASSWAFMNTEAFF.

The gene calls are TRBV11-2 and TRBJ2-7, with 10 bases fitting TRBD1. Trimming removed 4 bases from V and 2 bases from J; junction bases left unmatched: 8. The CDR3 length is 16 residues. The V gene's germline CDR1 is SGHAT and CDR2 FQNNGV. CDR3 sequence (DNA): TGTGCCAGCAGCTCACTCCCGGGACAGGGGACCTACGAGCAGTACTTC. It translates to CASSSLPGQGTYEQYF. The full variable domain, completed using reference TRBV11-2 and TRBJ2-7, is EAGVAQSPRYKIIEKRQSVAFWCNPISGHATLYWYQQILGQGPKLLIQFQNNGVVDDSQLPKDRFSAERLKGVDSTLKIQPAKLEDSAVYLCASSSLPGQGTYEQYFGPGTRLTVT.

This chain connects TRBV18 to TRBJ1-5, with D possibly being TRBD1 (6 bases). The CDR3 loop spans 14 amino acids. Germline CDR1 reads KGHSH; CDR2 reads LQKENI. V was trimmed by 4 bases and J by 7 bases, leaving 14 bases between them. DNA of the CDR3: TGTGCCAGCTCACTGTCTGGGGGCGGGCAGCCCCAGCATTTT. Translation gives CASSLSGGGQPQHF.

This clone was seen a handful of times. The V call is TRBV19, the J call TRBJ1-2; D is undetermined. The CDR3 has 14 residues. Per germline, CDR1 LNHDA and CDR2 SQIVND (reference sequence). Between the trimmed V and J ends, which lost 3 bases and 4 bases, there was a span of 12 bases. The CDR3 is CASSIKNFGYGYTF. DNA of the CDR3: TGTGCCAGTAGTATTAAGAACTTCGGCTATGGCTACACCTTC. Full variable domain (rest looked up from reference TRBV19 and TRBJ1-2): DGGITQSPKYLFRKEGQNVTLSCEQNLNHDAMYWYRQDPGQGLRLIYYSQIVNDFQKGDIAEGYSVSREKKESFPLTVTSAQKNPTAFYLCASSIKNFGYGYTFGSGTRLTVV.

The chain couples TRBV28 to TRBJ1-2; 7 bases map to TRBD1. With V trimmed by 6 bases and J by 4 bases, 8 bases remained unmatched. Germline V gene data show CDR1 as MDHEN and CDR2 as SYDVKM. The CDR3 loop spans 14 amino acids. The CDR3 DNA reads TGTGCCAGCAGCCAATCACAGGGGACCTATGGCTACACCTTC. This codes for CASSQSQGTYGYTF.

The chain uses TRBV27 and TRBJ1-5, with D maybe TRBD1 (5 bases). The germline gives CDR1 MNHEY, CDR2 SMNVEV (reference sequence). V was trimmed by 2 bases and J by 15 bases, leaving 14 bases between them. CDR3 length equals 12 residues. The CDR3 DNA follows: TGTGCCAGCAGTTTAAATGGGGGTGATCGGCATTTT. Translated, it gives CASSLNGGDRHF.

V usage is TRBV30 and J usage is TRBJ2-1; 7 bases are a match to TRBD2. This CDR3 is 15 amino acids long. Germline trimming cut 5 bases from V and 7 bases from J; bases unmatched to any gene: 14. Germline V gene lookup returns CDR1 GTSNPN and CDR2 SVGIG (reference sequence). CDR3 DNA sequence: TGTGCCTGGTCGTTCCGGGGAGGGCAACATAATGAGCAGTTCTTC. The encoded protein is CAWSFRGGQHNEQFF.

The chain couples TRBV7-9 to TRBJ1-1; a possible D gene is TRBD1 (6 bases). V dropped 1 base and J dropped 4 bases, with 19 bases sitting between them. Germline V gives CDR1 SEHNR, CDR2 FQNEAQ (reference sequence). This CDR3 spans 17 amino acids. Written as DNA, the CDR3 is TGTGCCAGCAGCTTAGATAAGGGGCGGGGGCGAAGCACTGAAGCTTTCTTT. Its protein is CASSLDKGRGRSTEAFF. The entire variable domain, with the rest obtained from reference TRBV7-9 and TRBJ1-1, is as follows: DTGVSQNPRHKITKRGQNVTFRCDPISEHNRLYWYRQTLGQGPEFLTYFQNEAQLEKSRLLSDRFSAERPKGSFSTLEIQRTEQGDSAMYLCASSLDKGRGRSTEAFFGQGTRLTVV.

In its sample, this clone was seen once. This chain links TRBV10-2 with TRBJ1-4, with 8 bases lining up with TRBD1. This CDR3 contains 16 residues. Losses at the gene ends were 0 bases for V and 7 bases for J; bases not matched to a gene: 7. Germline CDR1 reads WSHSY; CDR2 reads SAAADI. CDR3 protein: CASSESTGQGGEKLFF. Here the CDR3 DNA reads TGCGCCAGCAGTGAGTCGACCGGACAGGGAGGTGAAAAACTGTTTTTT.

The CDR3 coding sequence is TGTGCCAGCAGCTTCGCCGGGACAGAGGGCTTCCTACGGAAGTACTTC. Translating it yields CASSFAGTEGFLRKYF. The chain employs TRBV5-6 and TRBJ2-7, with 7 positions matching TRBD1. Germline V gene data show CDR1 as SGHDT and CDR2 as YYEEEE. Trimming removed 2 bases from V and 11 bases from J; junction bases left unmatched: 19. The CDR3 covers 16 residues.

This clone has a handful of counts. The chain employs TRBV10-1 and TRBJ2-1, with 13 bases identical to TRBD2. CDR3 length: 17 residues. The germline CDR1 and CDR2 sequences are WNHNN and SYGVQD (reference sequence). J lost 11 bases, V lost 3 bases, and 13 bases had no gene match. Written as DNA, the CDR3 is TGCGCCAGCAGTGACTCGGGACTAGCGGGATACAATCAAAAGCAGTTCTTC. As protein: CASSDSGLAGYNQKQFF.

The rearrangement uses TRBV4-1 and TRBJ1-2; D not resolved. The CDR3 runs to 13 residues. The V end lost 2 bases, the J end lost 4 bases, and 8 bases lay between the germline ends. Looked up from germline, CDR1 is MGHRA and CDR2 is YSYEKL. This CDR3 is CASSQSEAYGYTF. The CDR3 DNA reads as TGCGCCAGCAGCCAATCTGAAGCCTATGGCTACACCTTC.

This clone was counted a few times. Other DNA sequences from this sample encode an identical CDR3 as well. The rearrangement links TRBV5-1 to TRBJ2-3; 13 bases agree with TRBD2. The CDR3 has 15 residues. V lost 1 base and J lost 5; bases outside the gene matches: 1. CDR1 and CDR2 from the germline V gene are SGHRS and YFSETQ. The CDR3 here is CASSLWTSGGDTQYF. The CDR3 DNA reads TGCGCCAGCAGCTTGTGGACTAGCGGGGGAGATACGCAGTATTTT.